Shown below are 24 T cell receptor beta chains from a single sample sequenced in a study of T-cell memory formation after mild COVID-19. From the 5' RACE reads, TCRdb called clonotypes with MiXCR, one entry per CDR3 protein. The sample records under 350,000 distinct CDR3 sequences, 15% to 20% being singletons. Sequencing used PBMCs or a T cell subset sorted from them (not recorded which). These receptors all come from a man aged 18 to 30 who had mild COVID-19 (a few samples of this study predate the infection). Cell type and time point are not known.

The CDR3 reads CASSPTPGRRTDTQYF. In DNA, the CDR3 is TGTGCCAGCAGCCCGACCCCTGGGCGTCGTACGGATACGCAGTATTTT. The J gene is TRBJ2-3, the V gene TRBV6-2 or TRBV6-3, with D unclear. The V end lost 6 bases, the J end lost 6 bases, and 22 bases lay between the germline ends. The CDR3 runs to 16 residues. From germline, CDR1 is MNHEY and CDR2 SVGEGT.

This clonotype was detected a few times. V is TRBV5-1 and J is TRBJ2-5, with 8 bases matching TRBD2. The germline V gene encodes CDR1 SGHRS and CDR2 YFSETQ. V lost 2 bases, J lost 6 bases, and 6 bases stayed unmatched. The CDR3 length is 14 residues. CDR3 protein: CASSFTGGIKTQYF. The CDR3 bases are TGCGCCAGCAGCTTTACGGGGGGGATAAAGACCCAGTACTTC.

This clonotype was counted between two and nine times. This chain uses TRBV9 with TRBJ2-7; D may match TRBD1 or TRBD2 (6 bases each). The V gene's germline CDR1 is SGDLS and CDR2 YYNGEE. The CDR3 totals 13 residues. V lost 3 bases and J 3 bases, leaving 10 bases between the germline ends. In DNA, the CDR3 is TGTGCCAGCAGCGAGGGGGGCATCTACGAGCAGTACTTC. It yields the protein CASSEGGIYEQYF.

This chain connects TRBV5-1 to TRBJ1-1, with a weak D call TRBD1 (5 bases). There are 14 residues in the CDR3. V lost 4 bases and J 2 bases, leaving 12 bases between the germline ends. CDR1 and CDR2 from the germline V gene are SGHRS and YFSETQ. This CDR3 is CASSKTAANTEAFF. The CDR3 coding sequence is TGCGCCAGCAGCAAGACAGCGGCTAACACTGAAGCTTTCTTT.

The chain is built from TRBV5-6 and TRBJ2-7, with D unresolved. V shed 4 bases and J shed 4 bases, with 6 bases lying between them. Germline CDR1 and CDR2: SGHDT and YYEEEE. This CDR3 comprises 11 residues. The CDR3 loop reads CASSRQYEQYF. Written as DNA, the CDR3 is TGTGCCAGCAGCCGGCAGTACGAGCAGTACTTC. Based on the CDR3 plus reference TRBV5-6 and TRBJ2-7, the full variable domain is DAGVTQSPTHLIKTRGQQVTLRCSPKSGHDTVSWYQQALGQGPQFIFQYYEEEERQRGNFPDRFSGHQFPNYSSELNVNALLLGDSALYLCASSRQYEQYFGPGTRLTVT.

V and J are TRBV6-2 or TRBV6-3 and TRBJ2-7; 10 nucleotides align to TRBD2. The length of the CDR3 is 14 residues. Trimming cost V 6 bases and J 7 bases; bases outside gene matches: 9. In germline, CDR1 is MNHEY, CDR2 SVGEGT. CDR3 nucleotide sequence: TGTGCCAGCAGCCTTATGATAGCGGGGGGAGAGCAGTACGTC. Translated: CASSLMIAGGEQYV.

This clonotype occurred a few times. V gene TRBV3-1 combines with J gene TRBJ1-1; TRBD1 aligns across 8 bases. Germline V gene lookup returns CDR1 LGHDT and CDR2 YNNKEL (reference sequence). V dropped 5 bases and J dropped 8; count of bases not matched to a gene: 7. The CDR3 loop spans 13 amino acids. The CDR3 is CASSSTGTGEAFF. For the CDR3, the DNA is TGTGCCAGCAGCTCGACCGGGACAGGCGAAGCTTTCTTT. The variable domain in full, completed from reference TRBV3-1 and TRBJ1-1, reads DTAVSQTPKYLVTQMGNDKSIKCEQNLGHDTMYWYKQDSKKFLKIMFSYNNKELIINETVPNRFSPKSPDKAHLNLHINSLELGDSAVYFCASSSTGTGEAFFGQGTRLTVV.

This clonotype was detected only a few times. The chain employs TRBV5-6 and TRBJ2-2; 11 nucleotides align to TRBD2. The junction had 5 bases not matched to a gene; V was cut back by 4 bases and J by 3 bases. Germline loops: CDR1 SGHDT, CDR2 YYEEEE. The CDR3 totals 16 residues. DNA for the CDR3: TGTGCCAGCAGCCTCCTAGCGGGGGGCTACACCGGGGAGCTGTTTTTT. Translated: CASSLLAGGYTGELFF.

This clonotype turned up a few times. The chain has TRBV19 and TRBJ1-1; D remains unclear. V lost 3 bases, J lost 8 bases, and 13 bases lay in between. The germline CDR1 and CDR2 sequences are LNHDA and SQIVND (reference sequence). The CDR3 is 13 residues long. The CDR3 loop is CASSMLLDGEAFF. CDR3 DNA: TGTGCCAGTAGTATGCTCCTGGACGGGGAAGCTTTCTTT.

This clonotype was observed many times. J is TRBJ1-1 and V is TRBV6-2 or TRBV6-3; perhaps TRBD1 as D (6 bases). Looked up from germline, CDR1 is MNHEY and CDR2 is SVGEGT. The V end was cut by 2 bases, the J end by 0 bases, with 7 bases between. The CDR3 has 14 amino acids. DNA of the CDR3: TGTGCCAGCAGTTACGGGGGCATGAACACTGAAGCTTTCTTT. As protein: CASSYGGMNTEAFF.

This clonotype was seen only a few times. This chain connects TRBV6-2 or TRBV6-3 to TRBJ2-7; D is unresolved. The germline V and J ends were trimmed by 5 bases and 2 bases, with 13 bases remaining between them. This CDR3 has 14 residues. Germline values: CDR1 MNHEY, CDR2 SVGEGT. The CDR3 nucleotides are TGTGCCAGCAGTACACCAGTAACCGCCTACGAGCAGTACGTC. The encoded protein is CASSTPVTAYEQYV.

This clonotype turned up a few times. This chain uses TRBV7-2 with TRBJ2-7, with D tentatively TRBD2 (6 bases). Trimming cost V 2 bases and J 5 bases, with 13 bases left between them. This CDR3 is 14 amino acids long. Per the germline V gene, CDR1 is SGHTA and CDR2 is FQGNSA. CDR3 in amino acids: CASSLMGLGDEQYV. CDR3 coding DNA: TGTGCCAGCAGCTTAATGGGACTTGGGGACGAGCAGTACGTC.

The chain is built from TRBV7-2 and TRBJ1-5; TRBD1 matches at 7 bases. Trimming at V came to 5 bases and at J to 6 bases, leaving 7 bases not matched to a gene. The CDR3 sequence is 14 residues long. Germline V lookup: CDR1 SGHTA, CDR2 FQGNSA. The CDR3 spells CASSKAEGAQPQHF. The CDR3 nucleotides read TGTGCCAGCAGCAAGGCGGAGGGGGCTCAGCCCCAGCATTTT.

The chain combines TRBV29-1 with TRBJ2-2; 15 bases are shared with TRBD2. V lost 3 bases, J lost 4 bases, and 6 bases stayed unmatched. The CDR3 is made up of 17 amino acids. The germline gives CDR1 SQVTM, CDR2 ANQGSEA. CDR3 in amino acids: CSVELGLAGGITGELFF. DNA of the CDR3: TGCAGCGTTGAGCTGGGACTAGCGGGGGGAATCACCGGGGAGCTGTTTTTT.

This clonotype occurred a few times. V gene TRBV6-5 combines with J gene TRBJ2-3; no definite D call. The CDR3 is made up of 12 amino acids. CDR1 is MNHEY and CDR2 is SVGAGI in the germline V gene. Trimming pared 5 bases from V and 4 bases from J, leaving 7 bases between. CDR3 DNA: TGTGCCAGCAGTCAAAGGTCAGATACGCAGTATTTT. Protein: CASSQRSDTQYF.

The chain links TRBV27 to TRBJ2-2; D is undetermined. This CDR3 region has 14 residues. Trimming cost V 3 bases and J 3 bases, with 8 bases left between them. Germline CDR1 is MNHEY and CDR2 is SMNVEV (reference sequence). CDR3 DNA sequence: TGTGCCAGCAGTTTGGTGTGGGACACCGGGGAGCTGTTTTTT. It yields the protein CASSLVWDTGELFF.

The chain uses TRBV29-1 and TRBJ2-7, with D perhaps matching TRBD1 or TRBD2 (5 bases each). CDR1 and CDR2 from the germline V gene are SQVTM and ANQGSEA. Deletions cut 5 bases from V and 1 base from J, with 15 bases between. This CDR3 comprises 14 residues. Written as DNA, the CDR3 is TGCAGCGTTAGTCGGGGCCTAACTTCCTACGAGCAGTACTTC. This encodes CSVSRGLTSYEQYF.

The rearrangement joins TRBV20-1 to TRBJ1-4; 7 nucleotides match TRBD1. V gave up 4 bases and J gave up 4 bases; unmatched junction bases: 6. CDR3 size: 14 residues. Germline CDR1 is DFQATT and CDR2 is SNEGSKA (reference sequence). This CDR3 reads CSAIGGGGNEKLFF. The CDR3 DNA reads TGCAGTGCTATAGGGGGCGGCGGTAATGAAAAACTGTTTTTT.

This clonotype has just a few counts. V usage is TRBV20-1 and J usage is TRBJ1-2, with 8 bases fitting TRBD1. This CDR3 is 13 amino acids long. Germline CDR1 is DFQATT and CDR2 is SNEGSKA (reference sequence). V lost 5 bases, J lost 5 bases, and 7 bases stayed unmatched. The CDR3 spells CSAPGQVQYGYTF. The CDR3, as DNA: TGCAGTGCTCCGGGACAGGTCCAATATGGCTACACCTTC.

V gene TRBV20-1 combines with J gene TRBJ2-3; D possibly corresponds to TRBD1 (7 bases). Trimming pared 1 base from V and 3 bases from J, leaving 20 bases between. The CDR3 covers 17 residues. In germline, CDR1 is DFQATT, CDR2 SNEGSKA (reference sequence). CDR3 residues: CSARVPPGGPETDTQYF. CDR3 nucleotide sequence: TGCAGTGCTAGAGTGCCCCCAGGGGGGCCTGAAACAGATACGCAGTATTTT.

The chain has TRBV6-2 or TRBV6-3 and TRBJ2-7; D might be TRBD1 or TRBD2, each matching 5 bases. The germline V gene encodes CDR1 MNHEY and CDR2 SVGEGT. Between the trimmed V and J ends, which lost 5 bases and 3 bases, there was a span of 14 bases. The length of the CDR3 is 14 residues. The CDR3 here is CASSVTGTNYEQYF. The CDR3 DNA is TGTGCCAGCAGTGTGACTGGGACCAACTACGAGCAGTACTTC.

This clonotype was observed a handful of times. In DNA, the CDR3 is TGCAGTGCTAGAACGCCGGGACAGGGGGCATCATTAGCTTTCTTT. It codes for CSARTPGQGASLAFF. The chain carries TRBV20-1 and TRBJ1-1; 12 bases fit TRBD1. With 2 bases clipped from V and 10 bases from J, the junction kept 11 bases outside the gene matches. The CDR3 spans 15 residues. The V gene's germline CDR1 is DFQATT and CDR2 SNEGSKA (reference sequence).

This chain links TRBV2 with TRBJ2-5; D possibly corresponds to TRBD2 (5 bases). Germline V gene sequence: CDR1 SNHLY, CDR2 FYNNEI. The CDR3 spans 13 residues. V was cut by 1 base and J by 12 bases, with 15 bases left in between. The CDR3 is CASSEGRPGIEYF. CDR3 sequence (DNA): TGTGCCAGCAGTGAAGGGAGGCCCGGGATCGAGTACTTC.

This clonotype was observed at least ten times. The genes are TRBV7-9 and TRBJ1-5; TRBD1 aligns across 8 bases. CDR3 length: 15 amino acids. Germline CDR1 and CDR2: SEHNR and FQNEAQ (reference sequence). After removal of 5 bases from V and 4 bases from J, the junction contained 7 bases not matched to a gene. CDR3 protein: CASSPTGVGNQPQHF. The CDR3 nucleotides are TGTGCCAGCAGCCCGACAGGGGTTGGGAATCAGCCCCAGCATTTT.